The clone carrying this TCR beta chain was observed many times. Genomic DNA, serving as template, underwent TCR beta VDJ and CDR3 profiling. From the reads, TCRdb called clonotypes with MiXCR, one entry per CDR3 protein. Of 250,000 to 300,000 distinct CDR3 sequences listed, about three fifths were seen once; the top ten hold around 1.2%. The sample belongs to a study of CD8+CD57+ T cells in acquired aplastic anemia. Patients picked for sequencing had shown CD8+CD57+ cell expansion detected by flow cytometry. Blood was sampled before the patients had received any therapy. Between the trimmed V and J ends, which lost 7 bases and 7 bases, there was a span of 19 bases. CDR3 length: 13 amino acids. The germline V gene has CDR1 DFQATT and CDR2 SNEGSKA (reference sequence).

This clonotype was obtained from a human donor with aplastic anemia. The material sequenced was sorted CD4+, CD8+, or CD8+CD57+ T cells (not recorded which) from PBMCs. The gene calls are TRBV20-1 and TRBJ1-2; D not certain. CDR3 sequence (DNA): TGCAGTGTCAACCGGGCCCCAGGATCTGGCTACACCTTC. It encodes CSVNRAPGSGYTF.